These 10 T cell receptor beta chains were all obtained from the same sample, sequenced in a study of human T cells and chemical hapten exposure. TCRdb called the RACE reads again in MiXCR, with one record for every CDR3 protein. Counted here are roughly 200,000 distinct CDR3 sequences, around 22% occurring once; the ten biggest clones make up about 7%. Time point described: patch test 1, 2 weeks after DPC sensitization. This sample's treatment: therapeutic diphenylcyclopropenone sensitization with weekly scalp DPC. Sequenced material: whole blood, taken in connection with sensitization to the hapten diphenylcyclopropenone (DPC). Receptor source: a woman in her forties or fifties with alopecia areata. Some clones in this sample may be carry-over from other donors' samples.

In its sample, this clonotype was seen a few times. V and J are TRBV5-1 and TRBJ2-3; 9 bases agree with TRBD1. This CDR3 has 16 amino acids. The V segment lost 5 bases and the J segment 2 bases; nucleotides outside the gene matches: 9. Germline V gene lookup returns CDR1 SGHRS and CDR2 YFSETQ. The DNA of the CDR3 is TGCGCCAGCAGACCGGCCGGGACAGGGCCCACAGATACGCAGTATTTT. Protein: CASRPAGTGPTDTQYF.

The rearrangement links TRBV3-1 to TRBJ2-4; D remains unclear. This CDR3 region has 14 residues. The V gene lost 3 bases and the J gene lost 6 bases, with 12 bases spanning the gap. The germline CDR1 and CDR2 sequences are LGHDT and YNNKEL (reference sequence). The chain's CDR3 is CASSQLDRANIQYF. The CDR3 bases are TGTGCCAGCAGCCAGTTAGATCGGGCAAACATTCAGTACTTC.

This clonotype has ten or more counts. V is TRBV20-1 and J is TRBJ2-7, with D possibly being TRBD1 or TRBD2 (5 bases each). Per germline, CDR1 DFQATT and CDR2 SNEGSKA (reference sequence). With 0 bases removed from V and 5 bases from J, the gap between germline ends came to 17 bases. This CDR3 comprises 15 residues. CDR3 sequence reads: CSARDLRTGHHEQYF. The CDR3 nucleotides are TGCAGTGCTAGAGATCTCAGAACGGGGCACCACGAGCAGTACTTC.

This clonotype was seen a handful of times. The genes are TRBV20-1 and TRBJ1-1, with D unclear. This CDR3 region has 12 residues. Trimming shortened V by 3 bases and J by 0 bases, and 5 bases separated the two germline ends. CDR1 is DFQATT, CDR2 SNEGSKA, per germline (reference sequence). The CDR3 nucleotides are TGCAGTGCTAGCGGATTGAACACTGAAGCTTTCTTT. Encoded protein: CSASGLNTEAFF.

In this sample, this clonotype turned up a few times. The V call is TRBV4-1, the J call TRBJ2-2; no clear D. This CDR3 contains 16 residues. The ends were cut back, 6 bases at V and 0 bases at J, with 14 bases in the middle. Germline V gene sequence: CDR1 MGHRA, CDR2 YSYEKL. In DNA, the CDR3 is TGCGCCAGCAGGGCAATAGCCGACCCGAACACCGGGGAGCTGTTTTTT. This translates into CASRAIADPNTGELFF.

The chain is built from TRBV7-9 and TRBJ2-5; 8 bases map to TRBD1. Germline CDR1 is SEHNR and CDR2 is FQNEAQ (reference sequence). V was pared by 5 bases and J by 5 bases, with 13 bases of the junction left unmatched. There are 16 residues in the CDR3. CDR3 nucleotide sequence: TGTGCCAGCAGCCTAAAGTCGACAGGGGTTACGGAGACCCAGTACTTC. This encodes CASSLKSTGVTETQYF.

DNA for the CDR3: TGCAGCGTTGAAGACCACCTTTTTCGGGATACGCAGTATTTT. Its protein product is CSVEDHLFRDTQYF. J is TRBJ2-3 and V is TRBV29-1, with D unclear. In germline, CDR1 is SQVTM, CDR2 ANQGSEA. V was shortened by 0 bases and J by 6 bases, with 13 bases between the two germline ends. The CDR3 consists of 14 residues.

The chain carries TRBV29-1 and TRBJ1-1; D gene unclear. Germline loops: CDR1 SQVTM, CDR2 ANQGSEA. This CDR3 contains 12 residues. Trimming left V 4 bases short and J 0 bases short, with 6 bases between. CDR3 region: CSVVVVNTEAFF. For the CDR3, the DNA is TGCAGCGTTGTCGTGGTGAACACTGAAGCTTTCTTT.

CDR3 loop: CSARDAVGRNEQFF. The CDR3 bases are TGCAGTGCTAGGGACGCGGTGGGGCGAAATGAGCAGTTCTTC. The rearrangement uses TRBV20-1 and TRBJ2-1; D possibly corresponds to TRBD1 (5 bases). Germline CDR1 is DFQATT and CDR2 is SNEGSKA (reference sequence). CDR3 size: 14 residues. V lost 3 bases and J lost 7, with 16 bases in between.

This clonotype has more than one count but fewer than ten. This chain uses TRBV5-1 with TRBJ2-7; perhaps TRBD2 as D (5 bases). V was trimmed by 4 bases and J by 3 bases, leaving 14 bases between them. Germline V gene lookup returns CDR1 SGHRS and CDR2 YFSETQ. The CDR3 sequence is 14 residues long. The CDR3: CASSTFPGGYEQYF. CDR3 DNA: TGCGCCAGCAGCACCTTCCCTGGAGGCTACGAGCAGTACTTC.